This T cell receptor (beta chain) was sequenced in a study of siplizumab effects on memory and regulatory T cells. From germline, CDR1 is SEHNR and CDR2 FQNEAQ (reference sequence). The CDR3 sequence is 13 residues long. A word on this clone: Compared with germline, one end of the junction differs, possibly owing to a read error.

Assay used: immunoSEQ multiplex PCR; TCRdb lists only in-frame clones, some missing. Among roughly 100,000 clones, roughly 92% were seen once, and the ten largest hold around 0.62%. The receptor comes from a human donor in good health. This chain links TRBV7-9 with TRBJ1-2; 8 bases match TRBD1. The sequencing input was Tregs sorted from blood. The CDR3 here is CASSLRQGLELIF. CDR3 DNA sequence: TGTGCCAGCAGCTTAAGACAGGGGTTGGAACTTATCTTC.